The present TCR beta chain was sequenced within a study of shared clonotypes between healthy human individuals. Study-level information: The study enrolled a couple of women and a few men aged 18 to 49.

The CDR3 is 15 residues long. The V and J ends lost 4 bases and 3 bases respectively, with 13 bases between them. Germline V gene sequence: CDR1 SGHVS, CDR2 FQNEAQ. Repertoires were generated with immunoSEQ multiplex PCR, while TCRdb's copy carries only in-frame clones and drops some. In the table there are approximately 1.1 million clones, around three quarters of which are singletons. The chain couples TRBV7-8 to TRBJ1-5, with D possibly matching TRBD1 (6 bases). Sequenced sample: memory CD4+ T cells from PBMCs. Subset defined: CD45RA-negative fraction. This sequence originates from a man aged 18-30 years in good health. Some clones in this sample may be carry-over from other donors' samples. The CDR3 spells CASSWYRELNQPQHF. In DNA form, the CDR3 reads TGTGCCAGCAGCTGGTACAGGGAGCTCAATCAGCCCCAGCATTTT.